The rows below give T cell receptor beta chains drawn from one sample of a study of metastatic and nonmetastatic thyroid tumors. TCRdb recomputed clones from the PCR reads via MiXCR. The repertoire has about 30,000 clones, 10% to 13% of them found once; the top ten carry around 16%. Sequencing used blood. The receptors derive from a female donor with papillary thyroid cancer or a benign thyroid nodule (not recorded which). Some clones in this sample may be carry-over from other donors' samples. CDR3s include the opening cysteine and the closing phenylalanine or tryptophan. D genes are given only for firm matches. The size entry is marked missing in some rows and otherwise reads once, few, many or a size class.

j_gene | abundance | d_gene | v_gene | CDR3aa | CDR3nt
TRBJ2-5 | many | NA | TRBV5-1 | CASSSELGQETQYF | TGCGCCAGCAGCTCCGAGTTAGGACAGGAGACCCAGTACTTC
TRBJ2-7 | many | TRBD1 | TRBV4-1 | CASSQGWTGVFFEQYF | TGCGCCAGCAGCCAAGGTTGGACAGGGGTGTTTTTCGAGCAGTACTTC
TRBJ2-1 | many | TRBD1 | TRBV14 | CASSHSLGGQRYNEQFF | TGTGCCAGCAGCCACTCGTTAGGGGGCCAGAGATACAATGAGCAGTTCTTC
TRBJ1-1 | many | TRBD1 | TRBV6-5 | CASRHSYDPGQGDTEAFF | TGTGCCAGCAGGCATAGTTATGATCCGGGACAGGGCGACACTGAAGCTTTCTTT
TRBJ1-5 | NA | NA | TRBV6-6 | CASSYSRANQPQHF | TGTGCCAGCAGTTATTCCAGGGCTAATCAGCCCCAGCATTTT
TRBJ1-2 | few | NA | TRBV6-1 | CASSLQDDYGYTF | TGTGCCAGCAGCCTACAGGACGACTATGGCTACACCTTC
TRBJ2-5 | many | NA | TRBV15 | CATSTGGGETQYF | TGTGCCACCAGTACAGGTGGGGGAGAGACCCAGTACTTC
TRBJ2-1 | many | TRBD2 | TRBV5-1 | CASSLTSGSHNEQFF | TGCGCCAGCAGCTTAACTAGCGGGAGCCACAATGAGCAGTTCTTC
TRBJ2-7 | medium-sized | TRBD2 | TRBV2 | CASRDLAGTREQYF | TGTGCCAGCAGGGACCTAGCGGGTACACGAGAGCAGTACTTC
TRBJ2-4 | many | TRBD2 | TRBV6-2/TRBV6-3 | CASSGLAGSRAKNIQYF | TGTGCCAGCAGTGGACTAGCGGGCTCTAGGGCCAAAAACATTCAGTACTTC
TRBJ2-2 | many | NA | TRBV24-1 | CATSGLFNTGELFF | TGTGCCACCAGTGGGCTATTTAACACCGGGGAGCTGTTTTTT
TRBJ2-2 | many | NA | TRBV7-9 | CASSSDSYTGELFF | TGTGCCAGCAGCTCTGACAGTTACACCGGGGAGCTGTTTTTT
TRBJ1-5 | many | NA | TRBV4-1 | CASSQDEARGNQPQHF | TGCGCCAGCAGCCAAGATGAGGCACGGGGGAATCAGCCCCAGCATTTT
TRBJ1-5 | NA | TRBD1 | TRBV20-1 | CSASGQGNQPQHF | TGCAGTGCTAGTGGACAGGGGAATCAGCCCCAGCATTTT
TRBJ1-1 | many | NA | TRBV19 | CASREGGAWVNTEAFF | TGTGCCAGTAGAGAGGGGGGAGCGTGGGTGAACACTGAAGCTTTCTTT
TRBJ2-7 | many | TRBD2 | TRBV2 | CASSPSGGAYEQQYF | TGTGCCAGCAGCCCTAGCGGGGGCGCCTACGAGCAGCAGTACTTC
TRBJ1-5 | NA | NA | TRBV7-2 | CASSRQGNQPQHF | TGTGCCAGCAGCAGGCAGGGTAATCAGCCCCAGCATTTT
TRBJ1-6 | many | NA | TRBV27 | CASSFSRQSPLHF | TGTGCCAGCAGTTTCTCCCGACAGTCACCCCTCCACTTT
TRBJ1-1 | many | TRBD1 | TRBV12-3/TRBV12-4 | CASSYRTGVPNTEAFF | TGTGCCAGCAGCTATCGTACAGGGGTCCCGAACACTGAAGCTTTCTTT
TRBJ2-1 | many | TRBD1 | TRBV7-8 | CASSTTGAREQFF | TGTGCCAGCAGCACCACAGGGGCGCGGGAGCAGTTCTTC
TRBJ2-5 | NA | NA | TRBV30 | CAWSSQETQYF | TGTGCCTGGAGTTCCCAAGAGACCCAGTACTTC
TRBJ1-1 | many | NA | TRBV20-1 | CSARDRVTGGRGKAFF | TGCAGTGCTAGAGATCGAGTGACCGGGGGACGCGGTAAAGCTTTCTTT
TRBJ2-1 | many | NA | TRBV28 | CASSLPLANSYNEQFF | TGTGCCAGCAGTTTACCCCTAGCGAACTCCTACAATGAGCAGTTCTTC
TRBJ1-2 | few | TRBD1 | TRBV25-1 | CASNWTGEGHTF | TGTGCCAGCAACTGGACAGGTGAAGGCCACACCTTC
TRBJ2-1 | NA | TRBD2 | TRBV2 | CASSGASGRSEQFF | TGTGCCAGCAGTGGGGCTAGCGGGAGAAGCGAGCAGTTCTTC
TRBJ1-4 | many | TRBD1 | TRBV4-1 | CASRTGTNEKLFF | TGCGCCAGCAGGACAGGGACTAATGAAAAACTGTTTTTT
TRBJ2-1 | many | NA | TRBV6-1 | CASSFFPGDEQFF | TGTGCCAGCAGTTTCTTCCCCGGGGATGAGCAGTTCTTC
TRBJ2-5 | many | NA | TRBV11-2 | CASSLSAVQGTQYF | TGTGCCAGCAGCTTATCGGCGGTACAAGGGACCCAGTACTTC
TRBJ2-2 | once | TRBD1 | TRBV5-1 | CASSVDRGSAGELSF | TGCGCCAGCAGCGTCGACAGGGGTTCCGCCGGTGAGCTGTCTTTT
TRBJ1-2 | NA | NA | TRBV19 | CASLTARGGYTF | TGTGCCAGTTTGACAGCGAGAGGTGGCTACACCTTC
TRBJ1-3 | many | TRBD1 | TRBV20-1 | CSANRGNSGNTIYF | TGCAGTGCTAACAGGGGGAACTCTGGAAACACCATATATTTT
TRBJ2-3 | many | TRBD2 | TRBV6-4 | CASSEGTSADTQYF | TGTGCCAGCAGTGAGGGGACTAGCGCAGATACGCAGTATTTT
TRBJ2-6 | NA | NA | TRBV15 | CATSYTITGANVLTF | TGTGCCACCAGCTATACTATTACCGGGGCCAACGTCCTGACTTTC
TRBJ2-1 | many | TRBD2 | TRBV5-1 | CASCLRTSGSYNEQFF | TGCGCCAGCTGCCTGCGGACTAGCGGTTCCTACAATGAGCAGTTCTTC
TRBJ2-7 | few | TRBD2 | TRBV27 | CASSRLAGDEQCF | TGTGCCAGCAGCAGACTAGCGGGAGACGAGCAGTGCTTC
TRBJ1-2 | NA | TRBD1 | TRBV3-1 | CASSQDVRGPETNYGYTF | TGTGCCAGCAGCCAAGATGTCAGGGGGCCTGAAACTAACTATGGCTACACCTTC
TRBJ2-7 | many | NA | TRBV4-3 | CASSQAPGDTVGEQYF | TGCGCCAGCAGCCAAGCCCCAGGGGATACGGTGGGCGAGCAGTACTTC
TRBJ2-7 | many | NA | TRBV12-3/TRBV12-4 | CASSFMGHEQYF | TGTGCCAGCAGTTTCATGGGGCACGAGCAGTACTTC
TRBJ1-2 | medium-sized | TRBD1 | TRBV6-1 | CASTSGQGTDGYTF | TGTGCCAGCACCTCAGGACAGGGGACGGATGGCTACACCTTC
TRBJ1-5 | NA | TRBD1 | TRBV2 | CACSRQGSANQPQHF | TGTGCCTGCAGTCGACAGGGGAGCGCCAATCAGCCCCAGCATTTT
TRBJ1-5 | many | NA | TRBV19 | CASSDQQGRRGQPQHF | TGTGCCAGTAGCGATCAACAGGGACGCCGAGGTCAGCCCCAGCATTTT
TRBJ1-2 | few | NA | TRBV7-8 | CASSLGGYGYTF | TGTGCCAGCAGCTTAGGAGGCTATGGCTACACCTTC
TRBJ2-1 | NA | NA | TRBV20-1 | CSARSGGGGVYNEQFF | TGCAGTGCTAGATCCGGTGGGGGGGGCGTATACAATGAGCAGTTCTTC
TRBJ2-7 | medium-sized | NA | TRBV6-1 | CASSEGPDSYEQYF | TGTGCCAGCAGTGAAGGCCCGGACTCCTACGAGCAGTACTTC
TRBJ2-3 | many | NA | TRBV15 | CATRPSAGTDTQYF | TGTGCCACTCGACCTAGCGCAGGCACAGATACGCAGTATTTT
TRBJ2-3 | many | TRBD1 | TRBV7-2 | CASSLTRGPDTQYF | TGTGCCAGCAGCTTAACCAGGGGGCCAGATACGCAGTATTTT
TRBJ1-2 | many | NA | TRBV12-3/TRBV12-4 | CASSFFGGQDGYTF | TGTGCCAGCAGTTTTTTTGGGGGCCAGGATGGCTACACCTTC
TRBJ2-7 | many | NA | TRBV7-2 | CASSPIPGAGLEQYF | TGTGCCAGCAGCCCCATCCCGGGGGCGGGGTTGGAGCAGTACTTC
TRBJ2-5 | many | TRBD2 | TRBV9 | CASIKTFLPSGVQETQYF | TGTGCCAGCATCAAGACTTTCCTCCCTAGCGGGGTCCAAGAGACCCAGTACTTC
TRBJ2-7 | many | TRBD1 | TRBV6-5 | CASSSPDRDFYEQYF | TGTGCCAGCAGTTCTCCCGACAGGGATTTCTACGAGCAGTACTTC
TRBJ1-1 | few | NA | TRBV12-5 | CASGLRLNTEAFF | TGTGCTAGTGGTTTGCGTTTGAACACTGAAGCTTTCTTT
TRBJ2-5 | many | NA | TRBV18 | CASSPQGLGQETQYF | TGTGCCAGCTCACCACAGGGGTTGGGGCAAGAGACCCAGTACTTC
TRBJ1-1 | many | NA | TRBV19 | CASSLTRGDTEAFF | TGTGCCAGTAGTCTCACACGGGGGGACACTGAAGCTTTCTTT
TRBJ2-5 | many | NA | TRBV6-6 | CASSYSLALEGPGYQETQYF | TGTGCCAGCAGTTACTCCCTCGCCCTCGAGGGCCCAGGGTACCAAGAGACCCAGTACTTC
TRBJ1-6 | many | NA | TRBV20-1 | CSARSVTAYYNSPLHF | TGCAGTGCTAGATCGGTGACGGCCTACTATAATTCACCCCTCCACTTT